One sample yielded the 23 T cell receptor beta chains listed below, sequenced in a study of siplizumab effects on memory and regulatory T cells. Sequencing was performed with immunoSEQ multiplex PCR; in TCRdb, only in-frame clones are kept and a portion is missing. Of roughly 62,000 clones detected, 79% appear once; the ten largest clones hold 0.42%. Sequenced: memory CD4+ T cells sorted from blood. The origin of the receptors is a human donor in good health.

The V call is TRBV5-6, the J call TRBJ2-3; D is unclear. CDR3 size: 12 residues. The V end lost 2 bases, the J end lost 8 bases, and 9 bases lay between the germline ends. Germline lookup yields CDR1 SGHDT and CDR2 YYEEEE. The CDR3 loop is CASSFSRVTQYF. Written as DNA, the CDR3 is TGTGCCAGCAGCTTCTCTAGAGTTACGCAGTATTTT.

The chain is built from TRBV7-3 and TRBJ2-5; 9 bases align to TRBD1. This CDR3 is 16 amino acids long. Trimming took 7 bases from V and 3 from J; bases not matched to a gene: 12. CDR1 and CDR2 (germline): SGHTA, FQGTGA. CDR3 sequence: CASTNQPGQGKETQYF. The CDR3 DNA is TGTGCCAGCACCAATCAACCGGGACAGGGCAAAGAGACCCAGTACTTC.

This sequence joins TRBV28 and TRBJ1-2; TRBD1 is a possible D gene (6 bases). The CDR3 covers 14 residues. V shed 6 bases and J shed 8 bases, with 19 bases lying between them. The germline CDR1 and CDR2 sequences are MDHEN and SYDVKM. The CDR3 loop reads CASSSPARGGGYTF. CDR3 coding DNA: TGTGCCAGCAGCTCCCCAGCCAGGGGAGGAGGCTACACCTTC.

The J gene is TRBJ2-3, the V gene TRBV7-3; 8 nucleotides line up with TRBD2. V shed 7 bases, J shed 4 bases, and the junction held 7 bases outside the gene matches. This CDR3 spans 14 amino acids. Per germline, CDR1 SGHTA and CDR2 FQGTGA. The CDR3 region is CASTFGGASDTQYF. The DNA for the CDR3 is TGTGCCAGCACCTTCGGGGGGGCCTCAGATACGCAGTATTTT.

As DNA, the CDR3 is TGTGCCAGCAGCTTACGGACAGGAGGCACTGAAGCTTTCTTT. It is translated as CASSLRTGGTEAFF. This chain connects TRBV7-8 to TRBJ1-1; 7 bases are a match to TRBD1. The CDR3 totals 14 residues. Germline V gene lookup returns CDR1 SGHVS and CDR2 FQNEAQ. J gave up 4 bases and V 2 bases, and 4 bases lay outside the gene matches.

The CDR3 DNA sequence: TGTGCCATCAGTGCCGGGACTAGCGGGGGGGGTGAGCAGTTCTTC. It yields the protein CAISAGTSGGGEQFF. This rearrangement joins TRBV10-3 to TRBJ2-1; TRBD2 matches 16 bases. Trimming at V came to 4 bases and at J to 9 bases, leaving 3 bases not matched to a gene. CDR1 is ENHRY, CDR2 SYGVKD, per germline. The CDR3 is made up of 15 amino acids.

CDR3 protein: CASSVGAPTYEQYF. Here the CDR3 DNA reads TGTGCCAGCAGCGTAGGGGCACCAACCTACGAGCAGTACTTC. V gene TRBV9 combines with J gene TRBJ2-7; D unresolved. V was cut by 0 bases and J by 2 bases, with 9 bases left in between. The CDR3 runs to 14 residues. The germline V gene has CDR1 SGDLS and CDR2 YYNGEE.

This clone came up once. The chain recombines TRBV6-5 with TRBJ1-5; 7 bases are shared with TRBD1. The CDR3 consists of 14 residues. V was clipped by 5 bases and J by 6 bases; unmatched bases: 7. Germline V gives CDR1 MNHEY, CDR2 SVGAGI. CDR3 sequence reads: CASSSTGVSQPQHF. CDR3 in DNA: TGTGCCAGCAGTAGTACAGGGGTCAGTCAGCCCCAGCATTTT.

The chain employs TRBV10-3 and TRBJ2-1; a possible D gene is TRBD2 (5 bases). Germline assignment: CDR1 ENHRY and CDR2 SYGVKD. CDR3 size: 19 residues. V lost 10 bases to trimming and J lost 12 bases, with 40 bases between them. The CDR3 reads CATRGRLIANVENNDGQFF. The CDR3 DNA sequence: TGTGCCACACGGGGTCGACTTATAGCCAACGTAGAAAACAATGATGGGCAGTTCTTC.

A single count supports this clone. The chain carries TRBV7-2 and TRBJ2-7, with 11 bases aligning to TRBD2. This CDR3 comprises 15 residues. The germline gives CDR1 SGHTA, CDR2 FQGNSA. V gave up 3 bases and J gave up 3 bases; unmatched junction bases: 4. The DNA for the CDR3 is TGTGCCAGCAGCTTCCTAGCGGGGGGACTCTACGAGCAGTACTTC. Translated, it gives CASSFLAGGLYEQYF. The whole variable domain, remainder taken from reference TRBV7-2 and TRBJ2-7, is GAGVSQSPSNKVTEKGKDVELRCDPISGHTALYWYRQSLGQGLEFLIYFQGNSAPDKSGLPSDRFSAERTGGSVSTLTIQRTQQEDSAVYLCASSFLAGGLYEQYFGPGTRLTVT.

This chain uses TRBV28 with TRBJ2-1, with 16 bases matching TRBD2. Germline loops: CDR1 MDHEN, CDR2 SYDVKM. There are 16 residues in the CDR3. J was trimmed by 14 bases and V by 5 bases; bases with no gene match: 12. The CDR3 protein is CASSPGTSGGAGRKFF. CDR3 sequence (DNA): TGTGCCAGCAGTCCTGGGACTAGCGGGGGGGCAGGGAGGAAGTTCTTC.

The rearrangement uses TRBV5-6 and TRBJ2-7; 10 bases agree with TRBD2. V lost 4 bases and J lost 4; bases outside the gene matches: 11. The CDR3 runs 16 residues. CDR1 is SGHDT and CDR2 is YYEEEE in the germline V gene. Written as DNA, the CDR3 is TGTGCCAGCAGCCCTCGAGGTAGCGGGGGGAATTACGAGCAGTACTTC. This encodes CASSPRGSGGNYEQYF.

The rearrangement uses TRBV12-5 and TRBJ1-4, with D maybe TRBD1 (6 bases). The CDR3 length is 15 residues. The V end was cut by 6 bases, the J end by 2 bases, with 13 bases between. Germline CDR1 LGHNT, CDR2 FRNRAP. The CDR3 bases are TGTGCTAGTGGGAAGGGACAACGGACTAATGAAAAACTGTTTTTT. Translating gives CASGKGQRTNEKLFF.

A few counts support this clone. The CDR3 region is CASSFLTGLETQYF. CDR3 bases: TGTGCCAGCAGTTTCCTGACAGGGTTGGAGACCCAGTACTTC. The genes are TRBV28 and TRBJ2-5, with TRBD1 matching 7 bases. V shed 3 bases, J shed 5 bases, and the junction held 6 bases outside the gene matches. The CDR3 consists of 14 residues. CDR1 is MDHEN, CDR2 SYDVKM, per germline.

The genes are TRBV6-4 and TRBJ2-1; TRBD1 matches 7 bases. This CDR3 region has 14 residues. Germline V CDR1 and CDR2: MRHNA, SNTAGT. Trimming cost V 3 bases and J 7 bases; bases outside gene matches: 6. The CDR3 protein is CASSDETGRNEQFF. The CDR3 coding sequence is TGTGCCAGCAGTGATGAGACAGGGCGGAATGAGCAGTTCTTC.

V gene TRBV19 combines with J gene TRBJ2-3, with a weak D call TRBD2 (6 bases). This CDR3 is 14 amino acids long. CDR1 and CDR2 (germline): LNHDA, SQIVND (reference sequence). Trimming shortened V by 7 bases and J by 1 base, and 12 bases separated the two germline ends. CDR3 sequence reads: CASTESSGTDTQYF. CDR3 DNA: TGTGCCAGTACCGAATCTAGCGGCACAGATACGCAGTATTTT.

The table lists this clone with a few counts. The chain employs TRBV10-1 and TRBJ1-6; D is unclear. V was clipped by 4 bases and J by 7 bases, with 8 bases between them. Germline lookup yields CDR1 WNHNN and CDR2 SYGVQD (reference sequence). CDR3 length: 13 residues. CDR3 sequence reads: CASSAQKNSPLHF. The CDR3 nucleotides are TGCGCCAGCAGTGCACAGAAAAATTCACCCCTCCACTTT.

Only a few counts were recorded for this clone. The chain is built from TRBV9 and TRBJ2-3; D gene uncertain. Germline loops: CDR1 SGDLS, CDR2 YYNGEE. The CDR3 loop spans 15 amino acids. Trimming shortened V by 2 bases and J by 3 bases, and 13 bases separated the two germline ends. CDR3 nucleotide sequence: TGTGCCAGCAGCGTGACGAGACTGAGTACAGATACGCAGTATTTT. Translated, it gives CASSVTRLSTDTQYF.

V gene TRBV6-4 combines with J gene TRBJ1-2; 8 nucleotides line up with TRBD1. The trim removed 4 bases at V and 8 bases at J, leaving 12 bases unmatched. CDR1 is MRHNA, CDR2 SNTAGT, per germline. This CDR3 spans 15 amino acids. The CDR3 DNA reads as TGTGCCAGCAGTGGGGATAGGGGACAGGTACGCGGCTACACCTTC. Amino acid sequence: CASSGDRGQVRGYTF.

V and J are TRBV28 and TRBJ2-3; D not resolved. Germline V gene data show CDR1 as MDHEN and CDR2 as SYDVKM. V lost 6 bases to trimming and J lost 10 bases, with 14 bases between them. This CDR3 has 12 amino acids. The CDR3 bases are TGTGCCAGCAGCTTGACTTATACGGCGCAGTATTTT. The encoded protein is CASSLTYTAQYF. Variable domain in full (rest from reference TRBV28 and TRBJ2-3): DVKVTQSSRYLVKRTGEKVFLECVQDMDHENMFWYRQDPGLGLRLIYFSYDVKMKEKGDIPEGYSVSREKKERFSLILESASTNQTSMYLCASSLTYTAQYFGPGTRLTVL.

This chain links TRBV11-2 with TRBJ2-3; perhaps TRBD2 as D (6 bases). V lost 3 bases and J 11 bases, leaving 12 bases between the germline ends. Germline lookup yields CDR1 SGHAT and CDR2 FQNNGV. CDR3 length: 12 residues. This CDR3 reads CASSLEGYGQYF. For the CDR3, the DNA is TGTGCCAGCAGCTTGGAGGGGTACGGGCAGTATTTT.

The chain is built from TRBV2 and TRBJ2-7, with D perhaps being TRBD1 or TRBD2 (6 bases each). Germline CDR1 is SNHLY and CDR2 is FYNNEI. Trimming shortened V by 10 bases and J by 4 bases, and 26 bases separated the two germline ends. The CDR3 length is 16 residues. The CDR3: CANKDRGGRGGYEQYF. The CDR3 DNA sequence: TGTGCCAACAAGGACCGTGGGGGGAGAGGGGGATACGAGCAGTACTTC.

The chain employs TRBV27 and TRBJ1-6; 8 bases are shared with TRBD1. CDR3 size: 16 residues. Germline V gene lookup returns CDR1 MNHEY and CDR2 SMNVEV (reference sequence). Losses at the gene ends were 5 bases for V and 0 bases for J; bases not matched to a gene: 3. The CDR3: CASSQGQASYNSPLHF. CDR3 DNA: TGTGCCAGCAGTCAGGGACAGGCCTCCTATAATTCACCCCTCCACTTT.